What follows describes a single TCR beta chain. TCRdb's table, derived via immunoSEQ multiplex PCR, lists solely in-frame clones and lacks some. The sample has some 46,000 clones; around 80% are singletons. The data belong to a study of blood T cell repertoires in COVID-19. Germline V gene lookup returns CDR1 GTSNPN and CDR2 SVGIG (reference sequence). V gave up 2 bases and J gave up 4 bases; unmatched junction bases: 8. The length of the CDR3 is 15 residues. V gene TRBV30 combines with J gene TRBJ1-5; 7 bases match TRBD1. The clonotype was recovered from an older woman with acute or convalescent COVID-19. The sample was peripheral blood. CDR3 loop: CAWSRGGPNNQPQHF. The CDR3, as DNA: TGTGCCTGGAGTCGAGGGGGCCCTAATAATCAGCCCCAGCATTTT.